Listed here are 25 T cell receptor beta chains from one sample, sequenced in a study of cytomegalovirus exposure and HLA in healthy donors. The PCR contained 60 Vbeta and 13 Jbeta primers. The method was immunoSEQ multiplex PCR; TCRdb's version includes in-frame clones alone and lacks a portion of them. The table includes approximately 160,000 clones, 84% detected once. The sequenced material came from PBMCs. Every receptor here comes from a boy aged 2 to 9 in good health and CMV-seronegative.

The rearrangement joins TRBV6-6 to TRBJ1-5, with 7 bases that match TRBD1. V was clipped by 5 bases and J by 4 bases; unmatched bases: 8. The CDR3 covers 15 residues. The germline CDR1 and CDR2 sequences are MNHNY and SVGAGI (reference sequence). CDR3 nucleotide sequence: TGTGCCAGCAGTGTCTGGGACAGCGAAAATCAGCCCCAGCATTTT. It is translated as CASSVWDSENQPQHF.

This chain connects TRBV2 to TRBJ1-4, with 8 bases lining up with TRBD1. This CDR3 region has 15 residues. The V and J ends lost 7 bases and 6 bases, in that order; junction bases with no gene match: 10. The germline V gene has CDR1 SNHLY and CDR2 FYNNEI. The CDR3 DNA reads TGTGCCAGCAAGGGACAGGTTCCCAGGGATGAAAAACTGTTTTTT. Translation: CASKGQVPRDEKLFF.

CDR3 amino acids: CASSVGLSRETQYF. CDR3 nucleotides: TGTGCCAGCAGCGTAGGTCTCTCGAGGGAGACCCAGTACTTC. The gene calls are TRBV9 and TRBJ2-5; no reliable D call. Germline V gene lookup returns CDR1 SGDLS and CDR2 YYNGEE. CDR3 length: 14 residues. V lost 0 bases, J lost 5 bases, and 11 bases lay in between.

This chain joins TRBV6-1 and TRBJ2-7, with TRBD2 identical over 8 bases. The germline CDR1 and CDR2 sequences are MNHNS and SASEGT. The V and J ends lost 1 base and 3 bases, in that order; junction bases with no gene match: 5. The CDR3 has 15 amino acids. CDR3 DNA sequence: TGTGCCAGCAGTGAAGGGAGCGGGAGTAACTACGAGCAGTACTTC. This translates into CASSEGSGSNYEQYF.

About this clone itself: The junction shows a germline mismatch at one end, possibly a read error. This chain links TRBV2 with TRBJ1-5, with 9 bases identical to TRBD1. The CDR3 runs to 15 residues. CDR1 is SNHLY, CDR2 FYNNEI, per germline. CDR3 loop: CASRITGGWDQLQHF. CDR3 nucleotides: TGTGCCAGCAGGATTACAGGGGGCTGGGATCAGCTCCAGCATTTT.

This clone has only a few counts. This chain connects TRBV19 to TRBJ1-5; no clear D gene. CDR3 size: 13 residues. V lost 3 bases, J lost 7 bases, and 10 bases lay in between. CDR1 and CDR2 from the germline V gene are LNHDA and SQIVND (reference sequence). CDR3 residues: CASSMSGWQPQHF. The DNA for the CDR3 is TGTGCCAGTAGTATGTCGGGTTGGCAGCCCCAGCATTTT.

The rearrangement links TRBV2 to TRBJ2-2, with TRBD1 matching 11 bases. Germline assignment: CDR1 SNHLY and CDR2 FYNNEI. V gave up 6 bases and J gave up 4 bases; unmatched junction bases: 4. This CDR3 spans 15 amino acids. CDR3 amino acids: CASRVGTGGTGELFF. The CDR3 nucleotides are TGTGCCAGCAGGGTAGGGACAGGGGGCACCGGGGAGCTGTTTTTT.

This clone was recorded only once. The gene calls are TRBV10-3 and TRBJ2-1; 7 nucleotides match TRBD1. Germline V gene sequence: CDR1 ENHRY, CDR2 SYGVKD. The CDR3 covers 14 residues. V dropped 10 bases and J dropped 9; count of bases not matched to a gene: 15. The CDR3 reads CATILGTAPAEQFF. CDR3 coding DNA: TGTGCCACCATACTTGGGACAGCCCCCGCTGAGCAGTTCTTC.

The chain employs TRBV11-2 and TRBJ2-7; a weak D match, TRBD2 (5 bases). The germline gives CDR1 SGHAT, CDR2 FQNNGV. V dropped 3 bases and J dropped 3 bases, with 12 bases sitting between them. CDR3 length: 14 amino acids. In DNA, the CDR3 is TGTGCCAGCAGCTTTAGGGCGGGCGGCTACGAGCAGTACTTC. Its translation is CASSFRAGGYEQYF.

The gene calls are TRBV6-1 and TRBJ2-3, with D maybe TRBD2 (5 bases). Germline CDR1 MNHNS, CDR2 SASEGT. Trimming took off 4 bases at V and 6 bases at J, with 11 bases between the two ends. This CDR3 comprises 13 residues. The CDR3 DNA reads TGTGCCAGCAGTGGGGCCGCGGGCGATACGCAGTATTTT. Encoded protein: CASSGAAGDTQYF.

The chain carries TRBV15 and TRBJ1-1, with D possibly matching TRBD1 (5 bases). The germline V and J ends were trimmed by 6 bases and 5 bases, with 13 bases remaining between them. CDR1 LNHNV and CDR2 YYDKDF come from the germline V gene (reference sequence). The CDR3 extends over 13 amino acids. The CDR3: CATSSRGETEAFF. The CDR3 DNA is TGTGCCACCAGTTCCCGGGGGGAAACTGAAGCTTTCTTT.

This clone has a handful of counts. The V call is TRBV6-6, the J call TRBJ1-1, with 8 bases matching TRBD1. V shed 10 bases and J 8 bases; nucleotides not matched to a gene: 6. The CDR3 has 11 residues. Germline lookup yields CDR1 MNHNY and CDR2 SVGAGI (reference sequence). CDR3 nucleotide sequence: TGTGCCACTCGACAGGGGCCCGAAGCTTTCTTT. Its protein is CATRQGPEAFF.

The chain is built from TRBV25-1 and TRBJ1-1; TRBD1 agrees at 7 bases. Per the germline V gene, CDR1 is MGHDK and CDR2 is SYGVNS. Unmatched junction bases numbered 5, after V lost 3 bases and J lost 1 base. This CDR3 comprises 15 residues. CDR3 sequence: CASSDRQGWNTEAFF. CDR3 coding DNA: TGTGCCAGCAGTGACCGACAGGGTTGGAACACTGAAGCTTTCTTT.

The V gene is TRBV5-1, the J gene TRBJ2-5, with 8 bases lining up with TRBD2. Germline values: CDR1 SGHRS, CDR2 YFSETQ. The CDR3 contains 14 residues. Germline trimming cut 1 base from V and 4 bases from J; bases unmatched to any gene: 3. The CDR3 DNA reads TGCGCCAGCAGCTTGTATACTAGCGGAGAGACCCAGTACTTC. Translating it yields CASSLYTSGETQYF.

The chain carries TRBV28 and TRBJ2-7, with D perhaps matching TRBD1 (6 bases). Trimming removed 5 bases from V and 2 bases from J, with 13 bases in between. This CDR3 comprises 14 residues. In germline, CDR1 is MDHEN, CDR2 SYDVKM. As DNA, the CDR3 is TGTGCCAGCAGTCAGTGGACAGCGGCCTACGAGCAGTACTTC. Residues: CASSQWTAAYEQYF. Supplemented by reference TRBV28 and TRBJ2-7, the full variable domain reads DVKVTQSSRYLVKRTGEKVFLECVQDMDHENMFWYRQDPGLGLRLIYFSYDVKMKEKGDIPEGYSVSREKKERFSLILESASTNQTSMYLCASSQWTAAYEQYFGPGTRLTVT.

The chain employs TRBV10-3 and TRBJ2-1; 8 bases match TRBD2. Germline V CDR1 and CDR2: ENHRY, SYGVKD. Trimming removed 3 bases from V and 1 base from J; junction bases left unmatched: 5. CDR3 length equals 16 residues. The CDR3: CAISEYSGRSYNEQFF. CDR3 coding DNA: TGTGCCATCAGTGAATACAGCGGGAGATCCTACAATGAGCAGTTCTTC.

This clone showed up just once. V and J are TRBV11-3 and TRBJ2-7; 8 bases are a match to TRBD1. Germline CDR1 reads SGHNT; CDR2 reads YENEEA. The CDR3 runs to 15 residues. V lost 2 bases to trimming and J lost 4 bases; unmatched junction nucleotides: 7. The CDR3, as DNA: TGTGCCAGCAGCTTACGGGACAGGTTTGAATACGAGCAGTACTTC. Its protein is CASSLRDRFEYEQYF.

This sequence joins TRBV7-2 and TRBJ2-7; D is possibly TRBD2 (5 bases). In germline, CDR1 is SGHTA, CDR2 FQGNSA. The CDR3 has 13 residues. Trimming removed 7 bases at V and 2 bases at J, with 12 bases between. The CDR3 DNA follows: TGTGCCAGCAACCCGGGAACCACCTACGAGCAGTACTTC. It yields the protein CASNPGTTYEQYF.

The V gene is TRBV18, the J gene TRBJ1-4; TRBD1 matches at 9 bases. The CDR3 has 18 residues. The V gene's germline CDR1 is KGHSH and CDR2 LQKENI. Unmatched junction bases numbered 17, after V lost 4 bases and J lost 8 bases. The CDR3 DNA reads TGTGCCAGCTCACTACTTCCCGGACAGGGGCCAGGCGCGGAAAAACTGTTTTTT. Its protein is CASSLLPGQGPGAEKLFF. The entire variable domain, with the rest obtained from reference TRBV18 and TRBJ1-4, is as follows: NAGVMQNPRHLVRRRGQEARLRCSPMKGHSHVYWYRQLPEEGLKFMVYLQKENIIDESGMPKERFSAEFPKEGPSILRIQQVVRGDSAAYFCASSLLPGQGPGAEKLFFGSGTQLSVL.

The chain carries TRBV5-1 and TRBJ2-3, with 8 bases matching TRBD2. Losses at the gene ends were 4 bases for V and 5 bases for J; bases not matched to a gene: 9. The CDR3 spans 15 residues. Germline V CDR1 and CDR2: SGHRS, YFSETQ. Here the CDR3 reads CASSPLGRGRDTQYF. The CDR3 DNA follows: TGCGCCAGCAGCCCCCTCGGGAGGGGAAGAGATACGCAGTATTTT.

The J gene is TRBJ1-2, the V gene TRBV5-1; the D gene is possibly TRBD1 (5 bases). Trimming took off 0 bases at V and 2 bases at J, with 8 bases between the two ends. This CDR3 is built from 14 residues. The V gene's germline CDR1 is SGHRS and CDR2 YFSETQ. CDR3 region: CASSLGQGNYGYTF. DNA for the CDR3: TGCGCCAGCAGCTTGGGCCAGGGAAACTATGGCTACACCTTC.

This clone showed up just a few times. The V gene is TRBV6-6, the J gene TRBJ2-7; D is possibly TRBD1 (6 bases). CDR3 length equals 14 residues. The germline CDR1 and CDR2 sequences are MNHNY and SVGAGI (reference sequence). Between the trimmed V and J ends, which lost 5 bases and 2 bases, there was a span of 13 bases. DNA for the CDR3: TGTGCCAGCAGTACCTCAGGGGCCCCCTACGAGCAGTACTTC. As protein: CASSTSGAPYEQYF.

This rearrangement joins TRBV6-1 to TRBJ1-1; 9 bases align to TRBD1. The CDR3 totals 15 residues. Per germline, CDR1 MNHNS and CDR2 SASEGT. Trimming removed 5 bases from V and 5 bases from J; junction bases left unmatched: 9. For the CDR3, the DNA is TGTGCCAGCAGTCTATACAGGGGGCAGGGGACTGAAGCTTTCTTT. Its translation is CASSLYRGQGTEAFF.

For this clone: The junction does not match germline at one end; this may be a read error. J is TRBJ1-2 and V is TRBV19; D might be TRBD1 (6 bases). Germline CDR1 LNHDA, CDR2 SQIVND (reference sequence). The CDR3 contains 14 residues. CDR3 region: CASGIRTRGGGYTF. The CDR3 region has the DNA TGTGCCAGTGGTATAAGGACCAGGGGTGGAGGCTACACCTTC.

This clone was counted between two and nine times. V and J are TRBV7-9 and TRBJ2-5, with 7 bases that match TRBD1. V trimming: 5 bases; J trimming: 4 bases; junction bases outside the gene matches: 19. The CDR3 spans 18 residues. Germline V CDR1 and CDR2: SEHNR, FQNEAQ (reference sequence). The CDR3 here is CASSPILRDSQGGETQYF. The CDR3 DNA reads as TGTGCCAGCAGCCCCATTCTACGGGACAGCCAGGGCGGAGAGACCCAGTACTTC.